This note documents a single T cell receptor (beta chain) sequence. The data were taken from a study of blood T cell repertoires in COVID-19. The CDR3 runs 15 residues. Germline assignment: CDR1 MNHEY and CDR2 SVGAGI. Trimming took off 7 bases at V and 2 bases at J, with 15 bases between the two ends. Profiled with immunoSEQ multiplex PCR; TCRdb holds only in-frame clones, not every one. In the table there are about 240,000 clones, approximately 83% of which are singletons. The specimen was PBMCs or T cells enriched from blood (not recorded which). V is TRBV6-5 and J is TRBJ1-3, with D possibly TRBD1 on 6 matching bases. The TCR sequence derives from a woman aged 35 to 49 with acute COVID-19. CDR3 nucleotide sequence: TGTGCCAGCAAACAACAGGGAATTACTGGAAACACCATATATTTT. It translates to CASKQQGITGNTIYF.